This T cell receptor beta chain came from a study of human T cells and chemical hapten exposure. Looking at the study overall: Investigators sensitized around 2 cm by around 2 cm of upper inner arm skin with 2% DPC. Affected patients, primarily female, had alopecia areata, totalis or universalis.

Time point reported: patch test 2, 6 weeks after DPC sensitization. Treatment in this sample: therapeutic diphenylcyclopropenone sensitization with weekly scalp DPC. The CDR3 loop spans 15 amino acids. Germline loops: CDR1 SGHAT, CDR2 FQDESV (reference sequence). The V segment lost 5 bases and the J segment 0 bases; nucleotides outside the gene matches: 6. This clonotype was seen ten or more times. What it recognizes is unknown. Study-wide results and limits: Expanded TCRs formed significantly more large CDR3 similarity clusters than controls. With DPC sensitization, TCRs exceeding 1 in 1000 frequency showed no change.

From the RACE reads, TCRdb called clonotypes with MiXCR, one entry per CDR3 protein. This table holds a few hundred thousand distinct CDR3 sequences, around 6% found once. J is TRBJ1-2 and V is TRBV11-1; 7 bases map to TRBD1. Here the sequenced sample was whole blood, taken in connection with sensitization to the hapten diphenylcyclopropenone (DPC). This sequence was found in a young woman with alopecia areata. Some clones in this sample may be carry-over from other donors' samples. The CDR3 DNA reads TGTGCCAGCAGCCCTAACAGGGGATCTAACTATGGCTACACCTTC. Amino acid sequence: CASSPNRGSNYGYTF.